Described below is a single T cell receptor beta chain sequence and its context. Profiling relied on immunoSEQ multiplex PCR, and the TCRdb table lists in-frame clones only, not all of them. Altogether 95,000 to 100,000 clones are present, roughly 87% being singletons, with the ten largest covering approximately 15%. Per the germline V gene, CDR1 is SGHTA and CDR2 is FQGTGA. The CDR3 is 13 amino acids. Trimming stripped 3 bases from V and 5 bases from J, with 10 bases between. The record originates from a study of T cell responses to AZD1222 COVID-19 vaccine. The source of this sequence is an adult in good health. The input for sequencing was peripheral blood, taken on day 0 of AZD1222 vaccination. The chain is built from TRBV7-3 and TRBJ2-5; no reliable D call. The CDR3 bases are TGTGCCAGCAGCTTTCAAGGCAGGGAGACCCAGTACTTC. Protein product: CASSFQGRETQYF.